What follows are 9 T cell receptor beta chains derived from one specimen sequenced in a study of graft-versus-host responses after intestinal transplantation. Measured with immunoSEQ multiplex PCR; TCRdb has only the in-frame clones, and not every one. There are about 86,000 clones in the sample; 90% to 95% occur only once, and approximately 0.5% lies in the top ten. Which antigens these TCRs recognize remains unknown. The specimen was unstimulated CD8+ T cells sorted from spleen or lymph node cells, collected before intestinal transplant. Receptors originate from a human donor who received an intestinal transplant.

The V and J genes are TRBV7-6 and TRBJ2-3; D gene uncertain. From germline, CDR1 is SGHVS and CDR2 FNYEAQ. Trimming cost V 5 bases and J 0 bases, with 12 bases left between them. The length of the CDR3 is 15 residues. CDR3 nucleotides: TGTGCCAGCAGCCAAAGCGCGCGGAGCACAGATACGCAGTATTTT. Residues: CASSQSARSTDTQYF. Filled out from reference TRBV7-6 and TRBJ2-3, the complete variable domain reads GAGVSQSPRYKVTKRGQDVALRCDPISGHVSLYWYRQALGQGPEFLTYFNYEAQQDKSGLPNDRFSAERPEGSISTLTIQRTEQRDSAMYRCASSQSARSTDTQYFGPGTRLTVL.

The chain joins TRBV7-8 to TRBJ1-1; the match to TRBD1 covers 7 bases. The ends lost 5 bases at V and 3 bases at J; junction bases unmatched: 15. The CDR3 is made up of 17 amino acids. Germline V gives CDR1 SGHVS, CDR2 FQNEAQ. The CDR3 coding sequence is TGTGCCAGCAGCCGATATCAGACAGGGTCGGGTTACACTGAAGCTTTCTTT. Translated: CASSRYQTGSGYTEAFF.

J is TRBJ2-3 and V is TRBV28, with D possibly matching TRBD2 (5 bases). The V gene lost 2 bases and the J gene lost 2 bases, with 14 bases spanning the gap. Germline V gene sequence: CDR1 MDHEN, CDR2 SYDVKM. The CDR3 is made up of 16 amino acids. This CDR3 reads CASSLMKSEDTDTQYF. The CDR3 DNA reads TGTGCCAGCAGTTTAATGAAATCGGAGGACACAGATACGCAGTATTTT.

The chain couples TRBV7-9 to TRBJ2-7, with TRBD1 identical over 8 bases. CDR3 length: 15 residues. Germline trimming cut 5 bases from V and 4 bases from J; bases unmatched to any gene: 10. The germline gives CDR1 SEHNR, CDR2 FQNEAQ (reference sequence). The CDR3 DNA reads TGTGCCAGCAGCCCTGCGGGACAGGACCTTTACGAGCAGTACTTC. This encodes CASSPAGQDLYEQYF.

V usage is TRBV27 and J usage is TRBJ2-7; 10 nucleotides agree with TRBD2. Germline V gene data show CDR1 as MNHEY and CDR2 as SMNVEV (reference sequence). The CDR3 runs 13 residues. Trimming removed 4 bases from V and 7 bases from J; junction bases left unmatched: 4. The CDR3 DNA follows: TGTGCCAGCAGTTCTCCGGGACTAGCGGAGCAGTACTTC. Protein sequence: CASSSPGLAEQYF.

The V and J genes are TRBV5-6 and TRBJ1-5, with D possibly being TRBD1 (5 bases). V was trimmed by 0 bases and J by 7 bases, leaving 11 bases between them. This CDR3 comprises 14 residues. Germline CDR1 and CDR2: SGHDT and YYEEEE. CDR3 sequence (DNA): TGTGCCAGCAGCTTGGCCAGCGGGGACCAGCCCCAGCATTTT. Encoded protein: CASSLASGDQPQHF.

The J gene is TRBJ2-7, the V gene TRBV7-6; TRBD1 matches 9 bases. V gave up 5 bases and J gave up 3 bases; unmatched junction bases: 8. Germline assignment: CDR1 SGHVS and CDR2 FNYEAQ. CDR3 size: 15 residues. Here the CDR3 reads CASSPNRDRVYEQYF. CDR3 DNA sequence: TGTGCCAGCAGCCCAAACCGGGACAGGGTCTACGAGCAGTACTTC.

The chain recombines TRBV29-1 with TRBJ2-5; TRBD2 might be the D (7 bases). The germline V gene has CDR1 SQVTM and CDR2 ANQGSEA. The CDR3 loop spans 15 amino acids. V gave up 3 bases and J gave up 1 base, with 15 bases separating them. The CDR3 sequence: CSVETSGDTQETQYF. The CDR3 nucleotides are TGCAGCGTTGAGACCAGCGGGGACACCCAAGAGACCCAGTACTTC.

V usage is TRBV29-1 and J usage is TRBJ1-2, with unresolved D. The CDR3 has 15 residues. Germline CDR1 and CDR2: SQVTM and ANQGSEA. Trimming took off 5 bases at V and 3 bases at J, with 19 bases between the two ends. The CDR3 sequence: CSVFSGRDRDYGYTF. CDR3 nucleotides: TGCAGCGTTTTTTCGGGTCGGGATCGGGACTATGGCTACACCTTC.